A selection of T cell receptor beta chains follows, all from one sample in a study of CD8 T cells in Susac syndrome. TCRdb reanalysed the immunoSEQ multiplex PCR reads using MiXCR and keeps one entry per CDR3 protein. Of some 150,000 distinct CDR3 sequences in the sample, around 95% are singletons; the top ten hold 0.14% to 0.15%. The sequencing input was CD8+ T cells from PBMCs. The receptor source for this set is a human donor with multiple sclerosis. Both conserved end residues are part of each CDR3. A D gene is named only where the DNA matches it firmly. The listing skips clone size in some rows; elsewhere it reads once, few, many or a size class.

>TRBJ1-5|.|TRBV2|16|.
TGTGCCTCCTGGGGCGACAGAAACAATAGCAATCAGCCCCAGCATTTT
CASWGDRNNSNQPQHF
>TRBJ2-1|.|TRBV3-1|16|TRBD2
TGTGCCAGCAGCCCCGCCTTAGCGGGGGGGCCAGATGAGCAGTTCTTC
CASSPALAGGPDEQFF
>TRBJ1-5|.|TRBV9|14|.
TGTGCCAGCAGCGCGACAGTTTACAATCAGCCCCAGCATTTT
CASSATVYNQPQHF
>TRBJ2-1|.|TRBV14|13|.
TGTGCCAGCAGCCAAGCTAGCTACAATGAGCAGTTCTTC
CASSQASYNEQFF
>TRBJ2-2|.|TRBV30|12|.
TGTGCCTGGAGTGTACGGACCGGGGAGCTGTTTTTT
CAWSVRTGELFF
>TRBJ2-3|.|TRBV20-1|15|.
TGCAGTGCTAGCCCCCTTCAGGGAGACACAGATACGCAGTATTTT
CSASPLQGDTDTQYF
>TRBJ2-6|.|TRBV6-1|15|.
TGTGCCAGCAGTAGCAGTTACTCTGGGGCCAACGTCCTGACTTTC
CASSSSYSGANVLTF
>TRBJ2-1|.|TRBV30|12|.
TGTGCCTACCGCAGGGGCCACAATGAGCAGTTCTTC
CAYRRGHNEQFF
>TRBJ2-1|.|TRBV19|15|TRBD2
TGTGCCAGTACACACGGCGAGCGGGGCTTTGGCGAGCAGTTCTTC
CASTHGERGFGEQFF
>TRBJ2-1|once|TRBV20-1|12|.
TGCAGTGCTAGAAATCAACGTGCTGAGCAGTTCTTC
CSARNQRAEQFF
>TRBJ2-1|.|TRBV24-1|9|.
TGTGCACCTGGAAGTGAGCAGTTCTTC
CAPGSEQFF
>TRBJ2-7|.|TRBV30|14|TRBD1
TGTGCCTGGGGAACCGGGACAGGGTCCGACGAGCAGTACTTC
CAWGTGTGSDEQYF